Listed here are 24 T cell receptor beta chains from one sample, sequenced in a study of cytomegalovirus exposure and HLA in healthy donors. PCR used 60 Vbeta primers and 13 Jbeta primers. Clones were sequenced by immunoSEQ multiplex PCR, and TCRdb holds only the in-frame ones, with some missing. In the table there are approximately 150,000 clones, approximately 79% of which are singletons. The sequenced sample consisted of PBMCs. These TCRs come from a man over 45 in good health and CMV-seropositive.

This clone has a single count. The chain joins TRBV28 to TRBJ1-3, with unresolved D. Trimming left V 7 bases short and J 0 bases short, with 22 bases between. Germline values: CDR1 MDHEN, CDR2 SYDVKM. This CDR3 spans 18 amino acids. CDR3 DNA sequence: TGTGCCAGCACAAAAGGGAGAGGACGGCCCTTCTCTGGAAACACCATATATTTT. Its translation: CASTKGRGRPFSGNTIYF.

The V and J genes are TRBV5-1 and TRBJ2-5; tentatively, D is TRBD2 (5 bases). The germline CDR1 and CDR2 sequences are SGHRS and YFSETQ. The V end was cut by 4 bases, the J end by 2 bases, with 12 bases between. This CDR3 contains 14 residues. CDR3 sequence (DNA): TGCGCCAGCAGCCTGGGAGCGGATCAAGAGACCCAGTACTTC. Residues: CASSLGADQETQYF.

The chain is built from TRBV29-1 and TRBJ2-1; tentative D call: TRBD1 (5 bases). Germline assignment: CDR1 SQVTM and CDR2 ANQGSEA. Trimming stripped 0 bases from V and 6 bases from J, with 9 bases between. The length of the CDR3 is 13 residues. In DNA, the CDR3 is TGCAGCGTTGAAGACAGGGCCTCCAATGAGCAGTTCTTC. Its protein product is CSVEDRASNEQFF.

For the CDR3, the DNA is TGTGCCACCAGCAGAGTTGCGGGACGCTCTGGAAACACCATATATTTT. Translated: CATSRVAGRSGNTIYF. J is TRBJ1-3 and V is TRBV15; D perhaps matches TRBD1 (5 bases). The CDR3 runs 16 residues. V was clipped by 1 base and J by 0 bases, with 10 bases between them. Per the germline V gene, CDR1 is LNHNV and CDR2 is YYDKDF (reference sequence).

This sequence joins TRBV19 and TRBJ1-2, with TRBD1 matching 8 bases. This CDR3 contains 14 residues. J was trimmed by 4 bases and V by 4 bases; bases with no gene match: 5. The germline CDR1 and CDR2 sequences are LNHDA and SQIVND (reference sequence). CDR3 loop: CASSRPGGSYGYTF. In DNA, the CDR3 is TGTGCCAGTAGTAGGCCAGGGGGCAGCTATGGCTACACCTTC.

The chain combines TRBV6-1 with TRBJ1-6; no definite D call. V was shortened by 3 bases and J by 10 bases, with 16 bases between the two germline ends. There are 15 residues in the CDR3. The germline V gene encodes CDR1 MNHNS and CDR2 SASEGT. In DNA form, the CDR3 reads TGTGCCAGCAGTGATGCTGGAGGGTATCGCTCACCCCTCCACTTT. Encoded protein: CASSDAGGYRSPLHF.

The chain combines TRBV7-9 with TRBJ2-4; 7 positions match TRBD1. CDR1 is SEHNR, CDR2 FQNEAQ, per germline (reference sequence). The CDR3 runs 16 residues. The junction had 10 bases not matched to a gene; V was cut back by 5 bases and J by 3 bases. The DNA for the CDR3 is TGTGCCAGCAGCCTACCCGGGACAGCTGACAAAAACATTCAGTACTTC. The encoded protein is CASSLPGTADKNIQYF.

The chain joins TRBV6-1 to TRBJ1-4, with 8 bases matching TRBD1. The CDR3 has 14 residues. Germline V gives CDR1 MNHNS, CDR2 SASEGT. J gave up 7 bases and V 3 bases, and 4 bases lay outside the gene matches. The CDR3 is CASSDRGLGEKLFF. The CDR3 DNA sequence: TGTGCCAGCAGTGACAGGGGGCTTGGTGAAAAACTGTTTTTT.

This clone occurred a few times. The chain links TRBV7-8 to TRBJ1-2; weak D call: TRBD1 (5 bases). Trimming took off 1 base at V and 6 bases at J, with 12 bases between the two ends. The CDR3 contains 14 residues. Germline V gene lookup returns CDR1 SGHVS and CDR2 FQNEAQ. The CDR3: CASSLGRVRNGYTF. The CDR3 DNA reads TGTGCCAGCAGCTTAGGCAGGGTTCGGAATGGCTACACCTTC.

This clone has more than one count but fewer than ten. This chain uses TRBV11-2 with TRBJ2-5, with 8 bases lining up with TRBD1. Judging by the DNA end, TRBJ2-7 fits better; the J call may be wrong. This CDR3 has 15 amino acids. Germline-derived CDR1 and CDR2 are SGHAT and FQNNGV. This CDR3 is CASSLGTGFAYEQYF. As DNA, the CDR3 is TGTGCCAGCAGCTTAGGGACAGGGTTCGCCTACGAGCAGTACTTC.

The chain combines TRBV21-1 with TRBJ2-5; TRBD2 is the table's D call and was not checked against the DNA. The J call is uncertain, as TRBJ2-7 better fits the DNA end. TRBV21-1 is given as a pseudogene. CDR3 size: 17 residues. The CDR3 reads CASSRGLAGEGAYEQYF. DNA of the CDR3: TGTGCCAGCAGCCGCGGACTAGCGGGAGAGGGTGCGTACGAGCAGTACTTC.

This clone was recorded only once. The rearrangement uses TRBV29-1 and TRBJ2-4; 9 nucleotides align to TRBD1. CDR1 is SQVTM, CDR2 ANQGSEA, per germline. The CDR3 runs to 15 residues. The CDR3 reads CSPFLRTGAENIQYF. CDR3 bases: TGCAGTCCTTTCCTCAGGACAGGGGCCGAAAACATTCAGTACTTC.

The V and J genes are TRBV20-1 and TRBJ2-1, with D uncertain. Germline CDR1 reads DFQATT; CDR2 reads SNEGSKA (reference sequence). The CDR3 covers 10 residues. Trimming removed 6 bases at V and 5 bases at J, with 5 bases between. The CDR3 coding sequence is TGCAGTGCGAGCCACAATGAGCAGTTCTTC. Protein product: CSASHNEQFF.

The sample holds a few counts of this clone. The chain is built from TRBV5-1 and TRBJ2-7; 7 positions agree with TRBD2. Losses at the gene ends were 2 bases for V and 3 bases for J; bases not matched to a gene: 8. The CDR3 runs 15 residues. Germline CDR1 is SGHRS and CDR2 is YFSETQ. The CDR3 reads CASSLGAGKFYEQYF. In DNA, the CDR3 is TGCGCCAGCAGCTTAGGAGCGGGAAAATTCTACGAGCAGTACTTC.

CDR3 coding DNA: TGTGCCAGCAGTTTTTACGGACAGGGAGGAGGCTACGAGCAGTACTTC. Translated: CASSFYGQGGGYEQYF. The rearrangement uses TRBV6-6 and TRBJ2-7; 8 nucleotides line up with TRBD1. Germline V gene lookup returns CDR1 MNHNY and CDR2 SVGAGI (reference sequence). The CDR3 runs 16 residues. The trim removed 4 bases at V and 3 bases at J, leaving 11 bases unmatched.

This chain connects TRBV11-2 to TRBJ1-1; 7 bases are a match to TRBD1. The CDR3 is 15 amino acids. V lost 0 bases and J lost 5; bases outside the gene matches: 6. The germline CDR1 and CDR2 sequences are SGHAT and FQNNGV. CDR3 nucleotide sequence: TGTGCCAGCAGCTTAGAAGGGGGCGCGAGAACTGAAGCTTTCTTT. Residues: CASSLEGGARTEAFF.

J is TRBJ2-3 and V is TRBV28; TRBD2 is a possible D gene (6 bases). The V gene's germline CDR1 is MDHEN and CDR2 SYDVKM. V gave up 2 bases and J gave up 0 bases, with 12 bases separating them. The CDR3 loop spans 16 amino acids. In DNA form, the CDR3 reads TGTGCCAGCAGTTTAGGGCTAGCGAGTAGCACAGATACGCAGTATTTT. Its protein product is CASSLGLASSTDTQYF.

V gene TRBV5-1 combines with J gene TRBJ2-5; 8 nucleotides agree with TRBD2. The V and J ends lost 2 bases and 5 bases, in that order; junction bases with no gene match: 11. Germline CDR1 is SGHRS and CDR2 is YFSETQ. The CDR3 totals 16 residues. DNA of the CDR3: TGCGCCAGCAGCTTCGGACGCGGGGGGCGCGAGGAGACCCAGTACTTC. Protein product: CASSFGRGGREETQYF.

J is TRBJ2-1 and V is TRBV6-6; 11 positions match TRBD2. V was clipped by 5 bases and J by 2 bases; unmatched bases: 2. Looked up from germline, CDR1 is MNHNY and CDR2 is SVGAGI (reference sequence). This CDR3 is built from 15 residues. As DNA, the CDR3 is TGTGCCAGCAGTCTACTAGCGGGAGCCTACAATGAGCAGTTCTTC. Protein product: CASSLLAGAYNEQFF.

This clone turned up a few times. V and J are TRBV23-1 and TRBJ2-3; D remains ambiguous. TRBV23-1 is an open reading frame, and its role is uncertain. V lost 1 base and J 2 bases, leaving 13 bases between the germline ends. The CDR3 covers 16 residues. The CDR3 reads CASSQFGRIDTDTQYF. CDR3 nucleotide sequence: TGCGCCAGCAGTCAATTTGGCAGGATTGACACAGATACGCAGTATTTT.

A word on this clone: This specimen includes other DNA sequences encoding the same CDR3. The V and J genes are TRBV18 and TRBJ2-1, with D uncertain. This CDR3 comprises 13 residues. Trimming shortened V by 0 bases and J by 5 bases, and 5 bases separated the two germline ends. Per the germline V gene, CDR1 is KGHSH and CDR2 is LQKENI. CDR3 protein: CASSPPSHNEQFF. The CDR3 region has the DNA TGTGCCAGCTCACCACCCAGTCACAATGAGCAGTTCTTC.

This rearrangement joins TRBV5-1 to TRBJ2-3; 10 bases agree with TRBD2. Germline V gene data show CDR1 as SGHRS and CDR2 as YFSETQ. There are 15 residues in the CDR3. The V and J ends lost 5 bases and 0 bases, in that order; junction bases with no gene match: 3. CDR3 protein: CASRLAGTSTDTQYF. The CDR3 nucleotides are TGCGCCAGCAGACTAGCGGGGACTAGCACAGATACGCAGTATTTT.

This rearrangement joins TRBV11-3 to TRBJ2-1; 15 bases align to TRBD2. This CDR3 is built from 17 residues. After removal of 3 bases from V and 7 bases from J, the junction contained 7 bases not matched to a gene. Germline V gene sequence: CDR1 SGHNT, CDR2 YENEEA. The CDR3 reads CASSFGLAGGPVNEQFF. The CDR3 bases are TGTGCCAGCAGCTTCGGACTAGCGGGAGGGCCTGTGAATGAGCAGTTCTTC.

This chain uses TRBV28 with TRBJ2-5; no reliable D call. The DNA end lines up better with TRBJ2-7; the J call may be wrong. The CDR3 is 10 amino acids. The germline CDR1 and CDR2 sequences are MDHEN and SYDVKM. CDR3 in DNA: TGTGCCAGCAGTTTATACGAGCAGTACTTC. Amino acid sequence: CASSLYEQYF.